This passage covers 12 T cell receptor beta chains from one sample sequenced in a study of blood T cells in healthy people across ages. PCR was performed a second time for 7 to 11 cycles using a sample-barcoded 5' primer and a J-beta primer mix. TCRdb passed the 5' RACE reads through MiXCR, listing each CDR3 protein once. The sample has approximately 1.5 million distinct CDR3 sequences, about 42% seen once. Sequenced material: blood. Receptor source: a woman younger than 35 in good health.

The rearrangement joins TRBV20-1 to TRBJ2-5, with TRBD2 as a possible D gene (6 bases). Germline CDR1 reads DFQATT; CDR2 reads SNEGSKA (reference sequence). V gave up 6 bases and J gave up 11 bases, with 16 bases separating them. This CDR3 region has 11 residues. CDR3 region: CSAPWGDMQYF. The CDR3 DNA sequence: TGCAGTGCCCCGTGGGGGGATATGCAGTACTTC.

This clonotype came up a few times. The chain recombines TRBV27 with TRBJ1-4; possible D gene TRBD1, 5 bases. The CDR3 has 17 amino acids. Trimming removed 3 bases at V and 8 bases at J, with 22 bases between. Germline V gene lookup returns CDR1 MNHEY and CDR2 SMNVEV (reference sequence). The CDR3 loop is CASSFGTSPLVREKLFF. CDR3 DNA sequence: TGTGCCAGCAGTTTCGGGACGTCCCCCTTAGTCCGGGAAAAACTGTTTTTT.

A note on this clonotype: One end of the junction fails to match germline, which may point to a read error. The chain has TRBV3-1 and TRBJ1-5; D gene ambiguous. The CDR3 covers 12 residues. Per the germline V gene, CDR1 is LGHDT and CDR2 is YNNKEL (reference sequence). Here the CDR3 DNA reads TGTACCAGCAGCCATACGGGACAGCCCCAGCATTTT. It codes for CTSSHTGQPQHF.

This sequence joins TRBV20-1 and TRBJ1-2, with 7 nucleotides matching TRBD1. CDR1 and CDR2 from the germline V gene are DFQATT and SNEGSKA (reference sequence). The CDR3 consists of 15 residues. V dropped 1 base and J dropped 4; count of bases not matched to a gene: 9. The chain's CDR3 is CSARVRGGGTYGYTF. CDR3 coding DNA: TGCAGTGCTAGAGTCAGGGGGGGAGGGACCTATGGCTACACCTTC.

A remark on this clonotype: A read error may account for a junction end that differs from germline. The chain is built from TRBV5-1 and TRBJ1-2; D uncertain. The CDR3 loop spans 11 amino acids. In germline, CDR1 is SGHRS, CDR2 YFSETQ. CDR3 loop: CASSSGYGYIF. The CDR3 DNA is TGCGCCAGCAGCTCTGGCTATGGCTACATCTTC.

The rearrangement uses TRBV5-1 and TRBJ2-7; D is undetermined. V lost 1 base, J lost 5 bases, and 13 bases lay in between. The germline V gene has CDR1 SGHRS and CDR2 YFSETQ. CDR3 length equals 14 residues. The CDR3: CASSLFADSNEQYF. For the CDR3, the DNA is TGCGCCAGCAGCTTGTTCGCAGATTCCAACGAGCAGTACTTC.

This clonotype was observed a handful of times. CDR3 nucleotide sequence: TGTGCCAGCAGCCTAGGGGTCAGCGGGGGGGGGACAGATACGCAGTATTTT. Its protein is CASSLGVSGGGTDTQYF. The chain employs TRBV12-3 or TRBV12-4 and TRBJ2-3, with 10 bases fitting TRBD2. CDR3 length: 17 amino acids. V trimming: 6 bases; J trimming: 3 bases; junction bases outside the gene matches: 12.

The table lists this clonotype with many counts. The rearrangement joins TRBV29-1 to TRBJ1-2, with a weak D call TRBD1 (5 bases). This CDR3 contains 14 residues. Germline values: CDR1 SQVTM, CDR2 ANQGSEA. The V end was cut by 5 bases, the J end by 6 bases, with 19 bases between. In nucleotides, the CDR3 is TGCAGCGTTCTCAGACAGCCATCCCAGCATGGCTACACCTTC. It specifies CSVLRQPSQHGYTF.

Written as DNA, the CDR3 is TGTGCCATCGCCACCCGGGACTCGGACACTGAAGCTTTCTTT. It yields the protein CAIATRDSDTEAFF. The rearrangement joins TRBV10-3 to TRBJ1-1; perhaps TRBD1 as D (5 bases). CDR1 is ENHRY, CDR2 SYGVKD, per germline. The CDR3 length is 14 residues. Deletions cut 8 bases from V and 3 bases from J, with 16 bases between.

V usage is TRBV20-1 and J usage is TRBJ1-2; perhaps TRBD1 as D (5 bases). The V gene's germline CDR1 is DFQATT and CDR2 SNEGSKA (reference sequence). This CDR3 contains 14 residues. As DNA, the CDR3 is TGCAGGACCGGGGGGACTCCATCTGATGGTGGCTACACCTTC. Its protein is CRTGGTPSDGGYTF.

This clonotype was seen a handful of times. This chain joins TRBV20-1 and TRBJ2-2; D uncertain. Trimming stripped 2 bases from V and 2 bases from J, with 6 bases between. The CDR3 sequence is 13 residues long. Germline CDR1 and CDR2: DFQATT and SNEGSKA (reference sequence). The chain's CDR3 is CSARPVNTGELFF. For the CDR3, the DNA is TGCAGTGCTAGACCGGTTAACACCGGGGAGCTGTTTTTT.

In its sample, this clonotype was seen a few times. This chain joins TRBV29-1 and TRBJ1-1; D ambiguous. The germline CDR1 and CDR2 sequences are SQVTM and ANQGSEA. The length of the CDR3 is 12 residues. Trimming shortened V by 2 bases and J by 7 bases, and 11 bases separated the two germline ends. The CDR3 nucleotides are TGCAGCGTTGAACCGGACGGCGGTGAAGCTTTCTTT. It encodes CSVEPDGGEAFF.